The entry that follows covers one T cell receptor (beta chain) sequence. As yet, its antigen is unknown. CDR1 is MNHEY, CDR2 SVGAGI, per germline. The CDR3 has 15 amino acids. V lost 0 bases, J lost 0 bases, and 6 bases lay in between. Amplification targeted TCR beta CDR3 regions from RNA transcripts. HTBI primers were the set used in a first-round RT-PCR of the TCR CDR3. TCRdb reprocessed the multiplex PCR reads via MiXCR and lists one record per CDR3 protein. There are about 420,000 distinct CDR3 sequences in the sample; 15% to 18% occur only once, and around an eighth lies in the top ten. The sample originates from a study of T cells in Graves' hyperthyroidism and ophthalmopathy. Calling Graves' hyperthyroidism stable meant ophthalmopathy did not progress within 18 months. The study, taken as a whole, reports: In the blood, most expanded thyroid clonotypes above 0.001 appeared as well.

This TCR was recovered from a woman aged 18 to 35 with Graves' hyperthyroidism. The chain recombines TRBV6-5 with TRBJ1-5; D is ambiguous. Material: blood. This CDR3 is CASSYSFSSNQPQHF. The CDR3 nucleotides read TGTGCCAGCAGTTACTCTTTCTCTAGCAATCAGCCCCAGCATTTT.